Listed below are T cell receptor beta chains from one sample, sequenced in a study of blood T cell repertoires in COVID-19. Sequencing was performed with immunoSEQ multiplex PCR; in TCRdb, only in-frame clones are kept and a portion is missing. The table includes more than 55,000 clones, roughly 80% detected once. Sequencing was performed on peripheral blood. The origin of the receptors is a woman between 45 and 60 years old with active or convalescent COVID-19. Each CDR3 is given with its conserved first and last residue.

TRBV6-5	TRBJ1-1	CATAWTGDTTEAFF
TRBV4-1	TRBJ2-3	CASSLTSGFPDTQYF
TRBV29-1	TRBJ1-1	CSVVYQVNTEAFF
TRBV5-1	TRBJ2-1	CASSLALGGLAAWSEQFF
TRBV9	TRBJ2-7	CASSVSGGTYEQYF
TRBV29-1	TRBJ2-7	CSVEYLSGLKYEQYF
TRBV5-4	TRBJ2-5	CASSSTSRQETQYF
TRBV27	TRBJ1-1	CASSPEGSWTEAFF
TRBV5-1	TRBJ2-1	CASSSSVSSYNEQFF
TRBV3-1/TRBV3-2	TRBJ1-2	CASSQGREGYGYTF
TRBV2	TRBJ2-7	CASSVSGTGDYEQYF
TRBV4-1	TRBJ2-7	CASSTHPLTGTEQYF
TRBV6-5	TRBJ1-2	CASSARTSIGGYTF
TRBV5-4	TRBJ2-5	CASSLGGAETQYF
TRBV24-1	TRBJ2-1	CATSIGTSGRVYNEQFF
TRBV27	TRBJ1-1	CASSSQAEAFF
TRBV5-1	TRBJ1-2	CASSSGRGQGYTF
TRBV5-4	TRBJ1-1	CASSMDRITEAFF
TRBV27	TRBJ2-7	CASSYSVSYEQYF
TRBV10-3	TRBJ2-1	CAISESQRGYNEQFF
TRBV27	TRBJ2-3	CASSFLAGGYSTDTQYF
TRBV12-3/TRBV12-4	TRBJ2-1	CASSRTNEQFF
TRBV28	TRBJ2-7	CASSPGRFRYF
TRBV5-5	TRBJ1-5	CASSLSQGTRQPQHF
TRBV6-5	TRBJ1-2	CASSPETVLYGYTF
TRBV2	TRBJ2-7	CASTGTSGAYEQYF
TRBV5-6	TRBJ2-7	CASTPAQGPYEQYF
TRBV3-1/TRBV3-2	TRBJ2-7	CASSQGSGTSGYEQYF
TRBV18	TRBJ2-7	CASSPTSYEQYF
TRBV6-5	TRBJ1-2	CASSPGTGVAYGYTF
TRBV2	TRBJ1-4	CASTEGRGGEKLFF
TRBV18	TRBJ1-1	CASSPTNTGNTEAFF
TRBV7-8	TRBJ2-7	CASSLGQGVGEQYF
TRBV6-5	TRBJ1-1	CASSPDTGQGTEAFF
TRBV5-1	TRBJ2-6	CASSQQVSGANVLTF
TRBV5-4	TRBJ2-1	CASSLVGGQYNEQFF
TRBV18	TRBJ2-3	CASSTNTGTDTQYF
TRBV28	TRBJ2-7	CASSFEAREQYF
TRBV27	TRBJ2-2	CASSIGTRGYTGELFF
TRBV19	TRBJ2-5	CASSKGTGGTQYF
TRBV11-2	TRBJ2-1	CASSLHPDRGRNEQFF
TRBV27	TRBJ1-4	CASMERPQLNEKLFF